What follows are 6 T cell receptor beta chains derived from one specimen sequenced in a study of spatial heterogeneity in lung cancer. Time point meaning: sample taken at primary tumor resection. From tumor, nontumor lung or frozen PBMC, whole RNA was taken unsorted for sequencing. TCRdb reprocessed the 5' RACE reads with MiXCR, giving one entry per CDR3 protein. This table has approximately 82,000 distinct CDR3 sequences, around 12% appearing once. Specimen: PBMCs, collected at surgery. The receptors come from a male donor with early-stage non-small cell lung cancer.

This clonotype appeared a few times. J is TRBJ2-3 and V is TRBV2; 7 bases are a match to TRBD2. The CDR3 totals 14 residues. Trimming at V came to 3 bases and at J to 3 bases, leaving 3 bases not matched to a gene. Germline-derived CDR1 and CDR2 are SNHLY and FYNNEI. The CDR3 DNA reads TGTGCCAGCAGTGACAGGACTAGAACAGATACGCAGTATTTT. Translation: CASSDRTRTDTQYF.

This clonotype has ten or more counts. The chain joins TRBV3-1 to TRBJ2-3; D remains unclear. The CDR3 totals 13 residues. Germline V gives CDR1 LGHDT, CDR2 YNNKEL (reference sequence). V was pared by 6 bases and J by 0 bases, with 7 bases between. DNA of the CDR3: TGTGCCAGCAGTATCCCTAGCACAGATACGCAGTATTTT. Translating gives CASSIPSTDTQYF.

The sample holds a few counts of this clonotype. The chain joins TRBV18 to TRBJ2-5; the D gene is possibly TRBD1 (6 bases). V shed 6 bases and J shed 5 bases, with 13 bases lying between them. The CDR3 contains 13 residues. Per the germline V gene, CDR1 is KGHSH and CDR2 is LQKENI. The CDR3: CASSPEGEETQYF. The CDR3 bases are TGTGCCAGCTCCCCTGAGGGGGAGGAGACCCAGTACTTC.

CDR3 residues: CASSTTDGAGELFF. The CDR3 DNA reads TGCGCCAGCAGCACGACGGACGGGGCCGGGGAGCTGTTTTTT. This chain joins TRBV5-1 and TRBJ2-2; perhaps TRBD2 as D (5 bases). Germline values: CDR1 SGHRS, CDR2 YFSETQ. This CDR3 has 14 residues. V was shortened by 4 bases and J by 6 bases, with 13 bases between the two germline ends.

This clonotype was observed a few times. This chain joins TRBV12-3 or TRBV12-4 and TRBJ2-1; 11 bases agree with TRBD1. This CDR3 is 17 amino acids long. Trimming at V came to 5 bases and at J to 5 bases, leaving 11 bases not matched to a gene. For the CDR3, the DNA is TGTGCCAGCAGTACCCGGACAGGGGGCCCCTTTGACAATGAGCAGTTCTTC. Translating gives CASSTRTGGPFDNEQFF.

The V call is TRBV24-1, the J call TRBJ2-5, with D hard to call. Trimming took off 3 bases at V and 0 bases at J, with 13 bases between the two ends. This CDR3 contains 16 residues. From germline, CDR1 is KGHDR and CDR2 SFDVKD. The CDR3 DNA reads as TGTGCCACCAGTGATAGGCGGCCGGAGTACCAAGAGACCCAGTACTTC. Protein: CATSDRRPEYQETQYF.